The 30 T cell receptor beta chains below come from one sample, sequenced in a study of shared clonotypes between healthy human individuals. Libraries were prepared by immunoSEQ multiplex PCR; TCRdb keeps only in-frame clonotypes and omits some of them. The repertoire holds 900,000 to 1,200,000 clones, with 70% to 80% as singletons. Sequencing was performed on memory CD4+ T cells from PBMCs. Subset given: CD45RA-negative fraction. The receptors were sampled from a man aged 18 to 30 in good health. Some clones in this sample may be carry-over from other donors' samples.

This chain links TRBV11-2 with TRBJ2-1, with 7 bases that match TRBD1. The CDR3 consists of 18 residues. Germline V gene lookup returns CDR1 SGHAT and CDR2 FQNNGV. V shed 5 bases, J shed 5 bases, and the junction held 18 bases outside the gene matches. In nucleotides, the CDR3 is TGTGCCAGCAGCCGCGGCCAGGGGGACACTGGTAGCGACAATGAGCAGTTCTTC. Protein: CASSRGQGDTGSDNEQFF.

This rearrangement joins TRBV9 to TRBJ1-6; TRBD1 might be the D (5 bases). The ends were cut back, 1 base at V and 10 bases at J, with 18 bases in the middle. Germline V gene sequence: CDR1 SGDLS, CDR2 YYNGEE. The CDR3 consists of 16 residues. CDR3: CASSVQPDGGGSPLHF. CDR3 coding DNA: TGTGCCAGCAGCGTACAACCTGATGGGGGTGGATCACCCCTCCACTTT.

The J gene is TRBJ2-1, the V gene TRBV11-2, with D uncertain. The V gene lost 4 bases and the J gene lost 5 bases, with 21 bases spanning the gap. The CDR3 consists of 17 residues. The germline V gene encodes CDR1 SGHAT and CDR2 FQNNGV. The CDR3 reads CASSSGVLTRPNNEQFF. CDR3 DNA: TGTGCCAGCAGCTCAGGAGTCCTGACAAGACCTAACAATGAGCAGTTCTTC.

The V gene is TRBV5-1, the J gene TRBJ1-5, with D unresolved. From germline, CDR1 is SGHRS and CDR2 YFSETQ. The CDR3 extends over 14 amino acids. Trimming took 3 bases from V and 6 from J, leaving 13 bases between them. Written as DNA, the CDR3 is TGCGCCAGCAGCTCCGGAGGCCTGGGTCAGCCCCAGCATTTT. Its protein is CASSSGGLGQPQHF.

The V gene is TRBV5-6, the J gene TRBJ1-2; D call uncertain. V shed 2 bases and J shed 6 bases, with 8 bases lying between them. CDR1 is SGHDT, CDR2 YYEEEE, per germline. The length of the CDR3 is 12 residues. The CDR3 spells CASSLRENGYTF. The CDR3 DNA reads TGTGCCAGCAGCTTACGGGAAAATGGCTACACCTTC. Full variable domain (missing parts from reference TRBV5-6 and TRBJ1-2): DAGVTQSPTHLIKTRGQQVTLRCSPKSGHDTVSWYQQALGQGPQFIFQYYEEEERQRGNFPDRFSGHQFPNYSSELNVNALLLGDSALYLCASSLRENGYTFGSGTRLTVV.

This chain links TRBV6-6 with TRBJ1-2; D unclear. Trimming removed 7 bases from V and 8 bases from J, with 14 bases in between. The CDR3 extends over 12 amino acids. CDR1 is MNHNY and CDR2 is SVGAGI in the germline V gene (reference sequence). The CDR3 loop reads CASTQALWGYTF. As DNA, the CDR3 is TGTGCCAGCACCCAGGCCCTCTGGGGCTACACCTTC.

The genes are TRBV6-5 and TRBJ2-4; D remains unclear. The ends were cut back, 0 bases at V and 5 bases at J, with 11 bases in the middle. Germline lookup yields CDR1 MNHEY and CDR2 SVGAGI. The CDR3 is made up of 15 amino acids. CDR3 loop: CASSYSRARQNIQYF. Written as DNA, the CDR3 is TGTGCCAGCAGTTACTCTCGGGCCCGCCAAAACATTCAGTACTTC.

The rearrangement joins TRBV30 to TRBJ2-1; 10 bases match TRBD2. CDR1 and CDR2 (germline): GTSNPN, SVGIG (reference sequence). J gave up 9 bases and V 7 bases, and 15 bases lay outside the gene matches. The CDR3 contains 15 residues. CDR3 region: CASTPGASGRSEQFF. In DNA, the CDR3 is TGTGCCTCCACACCGGGGGCTAGCGGGAGAAGTGAGCAGTTCTTC.

The J gene is TRBJ2-7, the V gene TRBV28, with 7 bases fitting TRBD2. The junction had 18 bases not matched to a gene; V was cut back by 6 bases and J by 7 bases. Germline CDR1 MDHEN, CDR2 SYDVKM. The CDR3 is 16 residues long. In DNA, the CDR3 is TGTGCCAGCAGCTCCCCGGAGGCGGGAGAGTTCGGGGAGCAGTACTTC. Translated: CASSSPEAGEFGEQYF.

The chain employs TRBV7-6 and TRBJ2-5, with 13 bases aligning to TRBD2. The length of the CDR3 is 17 residues. Unmatched junction bases numbered 11, after V lost 5 bases and J lost 5 bases. CDR1 is SGHVS, CDR2 FNYEAQ, per germline. The CDR3 spells CASSQRTSGRNPETQYF. CDR3 sequence (DNA): TGTGCCAGCAGCCAAAGGACTAGCGGGAGAAATCCGGAGACCCAGTACTTC.

This chain joins TRBV28 and TRBJ1-4, with TRBD1 as a possible D gene (6 bases). This CDR3 has 17 amino acids. CDR1 and CDR2 from the germline V gene are MDHEN and SYDVKM. The germline V and J ends were trimmed by 3 bases and 8 bases, with 22 bases remaining between them. Written as DNA, the CDR3 is TGTGCCAGCAGTTTGGGACACAGGGCCCGGCTTTGGGAAAAACTGTTTTTT. Translating it yields CASSLGHRARLWEKLFF. Looking up the rest from reference TRBV28 and TRBJ1-4 gives the full variable domain: DVKVTQSSRYLVKRTGEKVFLECVQDMDHENMFWYRQDPGLGLRLIYFSYDVKMKEKGDIPEGYSVSREKKERFSLILESASTNQTSMYLCASSLGHRARLWEKLFFGSGTQLSVL.

J is TRBJ2-5 and V is TRBV28; a possible D gene is TRBD2 (5 bases). The CDR3 covers 15 residues. Germline CDR1 is MDHEN and CDR2 is SYDVKM. Trimming left V 5 bases short and J 4 bases short, with 17 bases between. CDR3 protein: CASSPPSLGIETQYF. CDR3 coding DNA: TGTGCCAGCAGTCCCCCCTCACTAGGGATAGAGACCCAGTACTTC.

The genes are TRBV20-1 and TRBJ2-5; D remains ambiguous. CDR3 size: 9 residues. Germline V lookup: CDR1 DFQATT, CDR2 SNEGSKA (reference sequence). Trimming shortened V by 5 bases and J by 4 bases, and 2 bases separated the two germline ends. The CDR3 bases are TGCAGTGCTTCAGAGACCCAGTACTTC. This translates into CSASETQYF.

J is TRBJ1-2 and V is TRBV27; D is perhaps TRBD1 (5 bases). V was shortened by 6 bases and J by 7 bases, with 15 bases between the two germline ends. This CDR3 comprises 13 residues. From germline, CDR1 is MNHEY and CDR2 SMNVEV (reference sequence). Written as DNA, the CDR3 is TGTGCCAGCAGAGGGGAATCGAGGGGTGGCTACACCTTC. This sequence encodes CASRGESRGGYTF.

The chain carries TRBV7-3 and TRBJ2-5, with D tentatively TRBD1 (6 bases). TRBJ2-7 matches the DNA end more closely, so the J call is doubtful. There are 13 residues in the CDR3. Germline CDR1 SGHTA, CDR2 FQGTGA. DNA for the CDR3: TGTGCCAGCAGCTGGGACATGTCCTACGAGCAGTACTTC. Translating gives CASSWDMSYEQYF.

The chain is built from TRBV30 and TRBJ1-1; 7 bases are shared with TRBD1. The CDR3 totals 17 residues. Germline V gene sequence: CDR1 GTSNPN, CDR2 SVGIG (reference sequence). V lost 0 bases and J lost 4; bases outside the gene matches: 14. CDR3 sequence (DNA): TGTGCCTGGAGTGTCCTAGGGACAGACATGCCCGTCACTGAAGCTTTCTTT. This gives the protein CAWSVLGTDMPVTEAFF.

The chain employs TRBV7-8 and TRBJ1-5; 7 bases match TRBD1. The CDR3 is 16 residues long. The ends lost 5 bases at V and 3 bases at J; junction bases unmatched: 10. Germline assignment: CDR1 SGHVS and CDR2 FQNEAQ. CDR3 loop: CASSPAPGQVNQPQHF. CDR3 DNA sequence: TGTGCCAGCAGCCCGGCCCCTGGACAGGTCAATCAGCCCCAGCATTTT.

The chain couples TRBV28 to TRBJ2-1; D could derive from TRBD1 or TRBD2 (6 bases each). The ends were cut back, 0 bases at V and 9 bases at J, with 12 bases in the middle. Germline CDR1 and CDR2: MDHEN and SYDVKM. This CDR3 has 14 amino acids. CDR3 protein: CASSLWPGAGEQFF. The CDR3 DNA reads as TGTGCCAGCAGTTTATGGCCGGGGGCAGGTGAGCAGTTCTTC.

The genes are TRBV7-9 and TRBJ1-4; no clear D gene. Germline V gene data show CDR1 as SEHNR and CDR2 as FQNEAQ (reference sequence). The CDR3 runs 15 residues. The germline V and J ends were trimmed by 5 bases and 0 bases, with 10 bases remaining between them. DNA of the CDR3: TGTGCCAGCAGCCAGACACTCGCAACTAATGAAAAACTGTTTTTT. It specifies CASSQTLATNEKLFF.

CDR3 nucleotides: TGTGCCAGCAGCTCTAGCAGCGGAGAGACCCAGTACTTC. It is translated as CASSSSSGETQYF. V is TRBV27 and J is TRBJ2-5; D is possibly TRBD2 (5 bases). The CDR3 has 13 amino acids. Trimming removed 6 bases from V and 4 bases from J, with 12 bases in between. Germline-derived CDR1 and CDR2 are MNHEY and SMNVEV (reference sequence).

This clone was detected only once. The V call is TRBV28, the J call TRBJ1-5, with D perhaps TRBD1 (6 bases). Germline V CDR1 and CDR2: MDHEN, SYDVKM. This CDR3 is built from 15 residues. The ends were cut back, 3 bases at V and 7 bases at J, with 16 bases in the middle. The CDR3 loop reads CASSFSSGGGQPQHF. In DNA, the CDR3 is TGTGCCAGCAGTTTTAGTTCGGGGGGCGGACAGCCCCAGCATTTT.

The gene calls are TRBV5-1 and TRBJ1-1; D unresolved. CDR1 is SGHRS, CDR2 YFSETQ, per germline. The CDR3 length is 15 residues. Trimming cost V 3 bases and J 0 bases, with 12 bases left between them. CDR3 residues: CASSWGGGLNTEAFF. The CDR3 nucleotides are TGCGCCAGCAGCTGGGGAGGAGGTCTGAACACTGAAGCTTTCTTT.

The genes are TRBV14 and TRBJ2-5; no firm D call. Germline lookup yields CDR1 SGHDN and CDR2 FVKESK. The CDR3 contains 14 residues. V lost 4 bases to trimming and J lost 5 bases, with 14 bases between them. CDR3 DNA sequence: TGTGCCAGCAGCCTCAGCAGGCGCCGGGAGACCCAGTACTTC. Translation: CASSLSRRRETQYF.

Details on this clone: The same CDR3 arises from other DNA sequences in this sample as well. This rearrangement joins TRBV14 to TRBJ2-7; TRBD1 matches 10 bases. CDR3 length: 15 amino acids. Germline lookup yields CDR1 SGHDN and CDR2 FVKESK. V shed 3 bases, J shed 3 bases, and the junction held 5 bases outside the gene matches. CDR3 in amino acids: CASSQGDRGSYEQYF. CDR3 in DNA: TGTGCCAGCAGCCAGGGGGACAGGGGAAGCTACGAGCAGTACTTC.

V gene TRBV18 combines with J gene TRBJ2-1; 7 bases map to TRBD1. CDR1 is KGHSH and CDR2 is LQKENI in the germline V gene. There are 14 residues in the CDR3. J was trimmed by 5 bases and V by 2 bases; bases with no gene match: 3. DNA for the CDR3: TGTGCCAGCTCACCAGGGACAGAAAACAATGAGCAGTTCTTC. Protein: CASSPGTENNEQFF.

On this clone itself: One base separates it from a far larger clone, so it is likely a read error. The chain recombines TRBV5-1 with TRBJ2-1, with TRBD2 identical over 12 bases. This CDR3 is 17 amino acids long. The germline V gene has CDR1 SGHRS and CDR2 YFSETQ. CDR3 sequence (DNA): TGCGCCGGCAGTCGACCGACTAGCGGGAGACTCAACAATGAGCAGTTCTTC. Translation: CAGSRPTSGRLNNEQFF.

This clone was found once. This may arise from a read error, as a much more abundant clone is one base away. Other nucleotide sequences in the sample specify the same CDR3. This chain links TRBV2 with TRBJ2-7, with D uncertain. This CDR3 contains 11 residues. The V gene lost 2 bases and the J gene lost 4 bases, with 3 bases spanning the gap. Germline CDR1 is SNHLY and CDR2 is FYNNEI. Here the CDR3 reads CASSERYEQYF. As DNA, the CDR3 is TGTGCCAGCAGTGAACGATACGAGCAGTACTTC. Variable domain in full (rest from reference TRBV2 and TRBJ2-7): EPEVTQTPSHQVTQMGQEVILRCVPISNHLYFYWYRQILGQKVEFLVSFYNNEISEKSEIFDDQFSVERPDGSNFTLKIRSTKLEDSAMYFCASSERYEQYFGPGTRLTVT.

This chain uses TRBV25-1 with TRBJ1-3; 7 bases are shared with TRBD1. Germline V lookup: CDR1 MGHDK, CDR2 SYGVNS. This CDR3 has 15 amino acids. Unmatched junction bases numbered 7, after V lost 6 bases and J lost 2 bases. This chain's CDR3 is CASSVTGAAGNTIYF. As DNA, the CDR3 is TGTGCCAGCAGCGTAACAGGGGCTGCTGGAAACACCATATATTTT.

The chain joins TRBV7-6 to TRBJ2-7; 9 nucleotides line up with TRBD1. The J segment lost 6 bases and the V segment lost 0 bases, leaving 6 bases of the junction unmatched. The V gene's germline CDR1 is SGHVS and CDR2 FNYEAQ. This CDR3 contains 15 residues. In DNA form, the CDR3 reads TGTGCCAGCAGCTTAGCAGGGACAGGGTCGGCCGAGCAGTACTTC. Translation gives CASSLAGTGSAEQYF.

This chain joins TRBV19 and TRBJ1-1; no reliable D call. CDR1 LNHDA and CDR2 SQIVND come from the germline V gene (reference sequence). Trimming removed 2 bases from V and 2 bases from J, with 12 bases in between. This CDR3 region has 15 residues. CDR3 nucleotide sequence: TGTGCCAGTAGTATAATTTGGCAGTACAACACTGAAGCTTTCTTT. Translation: CASSIIWQYNTEAFF.